Below are 25 T cell receptor beta chains sequenced from a single sample in a study of early T cells in non-severe SARS-CoV-2 infection. TCRdb recomputed calls from the 5' RACE reads with MiXCR, one row per CDR3 protein. The table has about 79,000 distinct CDR3 sequences, approximately 13% seen once; the top ten hold about 6%. Material for sequencing was whole blood. All receptors derive from an adult who was a healthcare worker with PCR-confirmed SARS-CoV-2 infection or an uninfected control (not recorded which).

This clonotype was seen ten or more times. This rearrangement joins TRBV7-9 to TRBJ2-7; the match to TRBD1 covers 10 bases. The CDR3 has 17 amino acids. Germline V gene lookup returns CDR1 SEHNR and CDR2 FQNEAQ (reference sequence). V shed 5 bases, J shed 2 bases, and the junction held 12 bases outside the gene matches. CDR3 bases: TGTGCCAGCAGCCCGCGGGGACAGGGGATAAGGCCCTACGAGCAGTACTTC. This codes for CASSPRGQGIRPYEQYF. Full variable domain (outside the CDR3, taken from reference TRBV7-9 and TRBJ2-7): DTGVSQNPRHKITKRGQNVTFRCDPISEHNRLYWYRQTLGQGPEFLTYFQNEAQLEKSRLLSDRFSAERPKGSFSTLEIQRTEQGDSAMYLCASSPRGQGIRPYEQYFGPGTRLTVT.

The gene calls are TRBV29-1 and TRBJ1-2, with D perhaps TRBD1 (6 bases). Germline CDR1 SQVTM, CDR2 ANQGSEA. V shed 0 bases and J shed 8 bases, with 16 bases lying between them. The CDR3 extends over 14 amino acids. The CDR3 DNA follows: TGCAGCGTTGAAGATTTCCCCGACAGGCCGGGCTACACCTTC. It encodes CSVEDFPDRPGYTF.

This clonotype was counted many times. The gene calls are TRBV7-2 and TRBJ2-3; D gene ambiguous. CDR3 length: 11 amino acids. Trimming took 2 bases from V and 6 from J, leaving 3 bases between them. The germline V gene has CDR1 SGHTA and CDR2 FQGNSA. The CDR3: CASSLSDTQYF. CDR3 nucleotide sequence: TGTGCCAGCAGCTTATCTGATACGCAGTATTTT.

This clonotype was counted only a few times. The V call is TRBV2, the J call TRBJ1-1, with 8 bases matching TRBD1. The CDR3 has 12 residues. Germline lookup yields CDR1 SNHLY and CDR2 FYNNEI. V trimming: 8 bases; J trimming: 5 bases; junction bases outside the gene matches: 4. This chain's CDR3 is CASGTGGTEAFF. CDR3 DNA sequence: TGTGCCAGCGGTACAGGGGGGACTGAAGCTTTCTTT.

This clonotype has a count of ten or more. The CDR3 spells CASCKEASGGREQFF. The DNA of the CDR3 is TGTGCCAGCTGTAAGGAGGCTAGCGGGGGACGGGAGCAGTTCTTC. The V call is TRBV7-2, the J call TRBJ2-1, with 10 bases aligning to TRBD2. Germline CDR1 SGHTA, CDR2 FQGNSA. The CDR3 loop spans 15 amino acids. Trimming removed 8 bases from V and 10 bases from J; junction bases left unmatched: 14.

This clonotype showed up just a few times. The CDR3 loop reads CASSLEASGPLNTQYF. The CDR3 nucleotides are TGCGCCAGCAGCTTGGAGGCTAGCGGCCCGTTGAATACGCAGTATTTT. This chain connects TRBV5-1 to TRBJ2-3, with TRBD2 matching over 7 bases. Unmatched junction bases numbered 11, after V lost 0 bases and J lost 7 bases. The CDR3 contains 16 residues. Germline values: CDR1 SGHRS, CDR2 YFSETQ.

The V call is TRBV5-1, the J call TRBJ2-1; D remains unclear. This CDR3 spans 13 amino acids. Trimming pared 5 bases from V and 4 bases from J, leaving 10 bases between. Germline CDR1 SGHRS, CDR2 YFSETQ. DNA for the CDR3: TGCGCCAGCAGTTTCCAGTCTTACAATGAGCAGTTCTTC. This encodes CASSFQSYNEQFF.

This clonotype was seen repeatedly, ten times or more. Here the CDR3 reads CSASRPYAGLSQETQYF. CDR3 bases: TGCAGTGCTAGTCGGCCGTATGCAGGGCTTTCTCAAGAGACCCAGTACTTC. This chain connects TRBV20-1 to TRBJ2-5; D is possibly TRBD1 (5 bases). This CDR3 is built from 17 residues. Trimming stripped 3 bases from V and 2 bases from J, with 22 bases between. Germline values: CDR1 DFQATT, CDR2 SNEGSKA (reference sequence).

Only a few counts were recorded for this clonotype. The CDR3 nucleotides are TGTGCCAGCAGCCCGGATCCGGGGAGGGGCCTCAATGAGCAGTTCTTC. Translating it yields CASSPDPGRGLNEQFF. The V call is TRBV12-3 or TRBV12-4, the J call TRBJ2-1; 7 nucleotides agree with TRBD2. The CDR3 loop spans 16 amino acids. Trimming at V came to 6 bases and at J to 6 bases, leaving 14 bases not matched to a gene.

The V gene is TRBV5-1, the J gene TRBJ1-2, with a weak D call TRBD1 (6 bases). V was clipped by 1 base and J by 4 bases, with 8 bases between them. This CDR3 contains 13 residues. Per the germline V gene, CDR1 is SGHRS and CDR2 is YFSETQ. Here the CDR3 DNA reads TGCGCCAGCAGCTTGTACAGGGCCTATGGCTACACCTTC. As protein: CASSLYRAYGYTF.

This clonotype was observed many times. The rearrangement joins TRBV6-6 to TRBJ1-1; maybe TRBD1 (5 bases). Germline CDR1 and CDR2: MNHNY and SVGAGI (reference sequence). Trimming left V 0 bases short and J 6 bases short, with 11 bases between. The CDR3 has 14 amino acids. CDR3 coding DNA: TGTGCCAGCAGTTACTCCCTCGACAGTCCTGAAGCTTTCTTT. Protein: CASSYSLDSPEAFF.

This clonotype was detected only a few times. The V call is TRBV23-1, the J call TRBJ2-2; D unresolved. TRBV23-1 is an ORF, and what it does is uncertain. V lost 1 base, J lost 1 base, and 7 bases lay in between. The CDR3 runs to 15 residues. The CDR3 DNA follows: TGCGCCAGCAGTCAATTATGCCGGAACACCGGGGAGCTGTTTTTT. Amino acid sequence: CASSQLCRNTGELFF.

V and J are TRBV2 and TRBJ2-7, with D perhaps TRBD2 (5 bases). V was pared by 6 bases and J by 8 bases, with 11 bases between. Germline lookup yields CDR1 SNHLY and CDR2 FYNNEI. The CDR3 runs 11 residues. The chain's CDR3 is CASRAERKQYF. DNA for the CDR3: TGTGCCAGCAGAGCCGAGCGGAAGCAGTACTTC. The full variable domain, in which reference TRBV2 and TRBJ2-7 provide the parts outside the CDR3, is EPEVTQTPSHQVTQMGQEVILRCVPISNHLYFYWYRQILGQKVEFLVSFYNNEISEKSEIFDDQFSVERPDGSNFTLKIRSTKLEDSAMYFCASRAERKQYFGPGTRLTVT.

The V call is TRBV9, the J call TRBJ2-7; 10 bases are a match to TRBD2. With 4 bases clipped from V and 2 bases from J, the junction kept 3 bases outside the gene matches. In germline, CDR1 is SGDLS, CDR2 YYNGEE. The CDR3 contains 14 residues. CDR3 nucleotide sequence: TGTGCCAGCAGCCCCCTAGCGGGAGCCTACGAGCAGTACTTC. Amino acid sequence: CASSPLAGAYEQYF.

The gene calls are TRBV7-9 and TRBJ1-1; 7 bases match TRBD1. The CDR3 consists of 15 residues. CDR1 is SEHNR and CDR2 is FQNEAQ in the germline V gene (reference sequence). With V trimmed by 3 bases and J by 5 bases, 9 bases remained unmatched. The CDR3 DNA sequence: TGTGCCAGCAGCTTCGCCGACAGGGCGGTTACTGAAGCTTTCTTT. The encoded protein is CASSFADRAVTEAFF.

The rearrangement uses TRBV7-3 and TRBJ2-2, with TRBD2 matching over 12 bases. Germline CDR1 reads SGHTA; CDR2 reads FQGTGA. Losses at the gene ends were 5 bases for V and 1 base for J; bases not matched to a gene: 11. The CDR3 loop spans 19 amino acids. The CDR3 here is CASSPRLAGGPENTGELFF. The CDR3 region has the DNA TGTGCCAGCAGCCCAAGGCTAGCGGGGGGGCCAGAGAACACCGGGGAGCTGTTTTTT. The full variable domain, completed using reference TRBV7-3 and TRBJ2-2, is GAGVSQTPSNKVTEKGKYVELRCDPISGHTALYWYRQSLGQGPEFLIYFQGTGAADDSGLPNDRFFAVRPEGSVSTLKIQRTERGDSAVYLCASSPRLAGGPENTGELFFGEGSRLTVL.

This clonotype was seen many times. The rearrangement links TRBV7-2 to TRBJ2-7, with a tentative D call TRBD1 (6 bases). V lost 4 bases and J lost 6, with 10 bases in between. This CDR3 comprises 12 residues. Per the germline V gene, CDR1 is SGHTA and CDR2 is FQGNSA. The CDR3 nucleotides are TGTGCCAGCAGCTCGACAGGAGTCGAGCAGTACTTC. The encoded protein is CASSSTGVEQYF.

The chain is built from TRBV4-2 and TRBJ2-1, with D maybe TRBD1 (6 bases). Germline CDR1 is LGHNA and CDR2 is YNFKEQ. This CDR3 is 17 amino acids long. V was shortened by 4 bases and J by 0 bases, with 16 bases between the two germline ends. Written as DNA, the CDR3 is TGTGCCAGCAGCCTCGGAGGTGGGGGCAGCTCCTACAATGAGCAGTTCTTC. This gives the protein CASSLGGGGSSYNEQFF.

This clonotype was found a few times. The CDR3 spells CASSLAGQTYEQYF. The CDR3 DNA follows: TGCGCCAGCAGCTTGGCCGGGCAGACCTACGAGCAGTACTTC. The chain employs TRBV5-1 and TRBJ2-7, with no clear D. This CDR3 spans 14 amino acids. With 0 bases removed from V and 2 bases from J, the gap between germline ends came to 9 bases. CDR1 and CDR2 (germline): SGHRS, YFSETQ.

This chain joins TRBV7-6 and TRBJ1-1; D not resolved. The CDR3 runs to 12 residues. Trimming took off 4 bases at V and 4 bases at J, with 7 bases between the two ends. The germline V gene encodes CDR1 SGHVS and CDR2 FNYEAQ. DNA of the CDR3: TGTGCCAGCAGCTCCATTGGCACTGAAGCTTTCTTT. It is translated as CASSSIGTEAFF.

This clonotype has just a few counts. The chain carries TRBV9 and TRBJ1-1; D may be TRBD1 (5 bases). Trimming took 5 bases from V and 4 from J, leaving 15 bases between them. The CDR3 contains 14 residues. CDR1 is SGDLS and CDR2 is YYNGEE in the germline V gene. In nucleotides, the CDR3 is TGTGCCAGCAGTGTCATGGGGGGGTCCACTGAAGCTTTCTTT. Protein: CASSVMGGSTEAFF.

Many counts were recorded for this clonotype. The chain recombines TRBV5-1 with TRBJ1-3; possibly TRBD1 for D (5 bases). The CDR3 is made up of 13 amino acids. Germline CDR1 reads SGHRS; CDR2 reads YFSETQ. V was clipped by 8 bases and J by 5 bases, with 14 bases between them. CDR3 region: CASSSGARNTIYF. CDR3 bases: TGCGCCAGTTCGAGTGGGGCGAGAAACACCATATATTTT.

There are many counts of this clonotype. The chain links TRBV7-2 to TRBJ1-2; 8 nucleotides line up with TRBD1. Germline CDR1 is SGHTA and CDR2 is FQGNSA. The length of the CDR3 is 14 residues. Trimming took 1 base from V and 8 from J; bases not matched to a gene: 6. CDR3 amino acids: CASSLVQGAKGYTF. In DNA form, the CDR3 reads TGTGCCAGCAGCTTAGTTCAGGGGGCAAAAGGCTACACCTTC.

At least ten counts were recorded for this clonotype. This chain connects TRBV12-2 to TRBJ1-5; the DNA was not used to check the table's D call, TRBD1. TRBV12-2 is a pseudogene. The CDR3 sequence is 17 residues long. The CDR3 DNA sequence: TGTGCAAGTCGCAGACCGGGACACCAAGGGAGCAATCAGCCCCAGCATTTT. Its protein product is CASRRPGHQGSNQPQHF.

This sequence joins TRBV29-1 and TRBJ1-3, with D tentatively TRBD1 (6 bases). The CDR3 runs 12 residues. Trimming cost V 4 bases and J 4 bases, with 8 bases left between them. From germline, CDR1 is SQVTM and CDR2 ANQGSEA. The CDR3 here is CSVAGVGNTIYF. As DNA, the CDR3 is TGCAGCGTTGCAGGGGTCGGAAACACCATATATTTT.